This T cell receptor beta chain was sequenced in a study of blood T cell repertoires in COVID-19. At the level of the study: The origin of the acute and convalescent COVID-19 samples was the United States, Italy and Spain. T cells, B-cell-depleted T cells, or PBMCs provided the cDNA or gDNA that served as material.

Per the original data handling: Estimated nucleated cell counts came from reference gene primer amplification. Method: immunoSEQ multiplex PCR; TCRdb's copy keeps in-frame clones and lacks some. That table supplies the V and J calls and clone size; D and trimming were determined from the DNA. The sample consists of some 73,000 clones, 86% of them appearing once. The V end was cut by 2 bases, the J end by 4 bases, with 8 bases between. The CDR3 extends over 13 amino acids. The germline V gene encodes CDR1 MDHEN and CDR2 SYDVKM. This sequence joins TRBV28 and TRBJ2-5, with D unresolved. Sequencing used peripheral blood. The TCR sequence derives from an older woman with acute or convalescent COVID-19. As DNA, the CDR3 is TGTGCCAGCAGTTTAGTCCAGTTAGAGACCCAGTACTTC. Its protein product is CASSLVQLETQYF.